This T cell receptor beta chain originates from a study of cytomegalovirus exposure and HLA in healthy donors. The PCR ran on 60 Vbeta and 13 Jbeta primers. Generated by immunoSEQ multiplex PCR, the TCRdb table keeps only in-frame clones and is missing some. The repertoire holds 150,000 to 200,000 clones, over 60% seen once, with 5% to 8% in the top ten. V dropped 8 bases and J dropped 6 bases, with 17 bases sitting between them. The CDR3 extends over 13 amino acids. Germline CDR1 MDHEN, CDR2 SYDVKM. The chain recombines TRBV28 with TRBJ2-7; no firm D call. This TCR came from a man aged 35-49 years in good health and CMV-seropositive. Sequencing input: PBMCs. This chain's CDR3 is CASEDSLTLEQYF. The CDR3 nucleotides are TGTGCCAGCGAAGACTCTTTAACGCTCGAGCAGTACTTC.